These T cell receptor beta chains were read from a single sample in a study of glioma-infiltrating T cells after dendritic cell vaccination. The repertoire was sequenced with immunoSEQ multiplex PCR; TCRdb's copy has only in-frame clones and lacks some. Of about 99,000 clones listed, 80% to 90% are singletons. This specimen consisted of blood, obtained before dendritic cell vaccination. The source of these receptors is a human donor with glioblastoma. Each CDR3 is given with its conserved first and last residue. The order of the fields is V gene, clone size, D gene, J gene, CDR3 protein, CDR3 DNA. D genes are given only for firm matches. Not every row has a clone size; where given, it reads once, few, many or a size class.

>TRBV29-1|NA|TRBD1|TRBJ2-2
CSVGQGDTGELFF
TGCAGCGTCGGACAGGGGGACACCGGGGAGCTGTTTTTT
>TRBV7-3|NA|NA|TRBJ2-1
CASSLIGRWPGNEQFF
TGTGCCAGCAGCTTAATCGGGAGATGGCCGGGGAATGAGCAGTTCTTC
>TRBV7-9|NA|TRBD1|TRBJ1-1
CASSPDGQGRSEAFF
TGTGCCAGCAGCCCAGACGGACAGGGGCGCTCTGAAGCTTTCTTT
>TRBV25-1|NA|NA|TRBJ2-7
CASRGWGESSYEQYF
TGTGCCAGCAGGGGGTGGGGGGAGAGCTCCTACGAGCAGTACTTC
>TRBV4-2|few|TRBD1|TRBJ2-3
CASSYPGQGRDTQYF
TGTGCCAGCAGCTATCCGGGACAGGGAAGAGATACGCAGTATTTT
>TRBV27|many|NA|TRBJ2-1
CASSLLQGNEQFF
TGTGCCAGCAGTTTGCTACAGGGCAATGAGCAGTTCTTC
>TRBV18|NA|TRBD1|TRBJ2-1
CASSPRDSEQFF
TGTGCCAGCTCACCACGGGACAGTGAGCAGTTCTTC
>TRBV7-9|NA|NA|TRBJ2-3
CASSRQGWGGTDTQYF
TGTGCCAGCAGCCGACAGGGATGGGGGGGCACAGATACGCAGTATTTT
>TRBV6-6|NA|NA|TRBJ1-1
CASSYRQGTEAFF
TGTGCCAGCAGTTACCGGCAGGGCACTGAAGCTTTCTTT
>TRBV11-3|NA|NA|TRBJ2-7
CASSLVYRDNEQYF
TGTGCCAGCAGCTTAGTGTACAGGGACAACGAGCAGTACTTC
>TRBV29-1|NA|TRBD1|TRBJ2-2
CSVEIRDRGRGRTGELFF
TGCAGCGTTGAAATCCGGGACAGGGGGCGCGGGAGGACCGGGGAGCTGTTTTTT
>TRBV11-2|few|NA|TRBJ2-5
CASSSLGHRGETQYF
TGTGCCAGCAGCTCCCTCGGCCATAGGGGAGAGACCCAGTACTTC
>TRBV5-4|few|NA|TRBJ2-5
CASSLDSQETQYF
TGTGCCAGCAGCCTGGACTCCCAAGAGACCCAGTACTTC
>TRBV10-1|NA|NA|TRBJ1-3
CASSEFKTSHGNTIYF
TGCGCCAGCAGTGAGTTCAAGACTAGTCATGGAAACACCATATATTTT
>TRBV19|NA|NA|TRBJ1-1
CASKDNLNTEAFF
TGTGCCAGTAAGGACAACTTAAACACTGAAGCTTTCTTT
>TRBV11-3|NA|NA|TRBJ2-7
CASSLDRGASSYEQYF
TGTGCCAGCAGCTTAGATCGCGGGGCGAGCTCCTACGAGCAGTACTTC
>TRBV11-2|NA|TRBD1|TRBJ2-2
CATRQGPGELFF
TGTGCCACCCGACAGGGTCCCGGGGAGCTGTTTTTT
>TRBV19|NA|TRBD1|TRBJ1-4
CASSYSGGTNEKLFF
TGTGCCAGTAGTTACTCAGGGGGAACGAATGAAAAACTGTTTTTT
>TRBV19|few|NA|TRBJ1-2
CASSWDPGTRNYGYTF
TGTGCCAGTAGTTGGGACCCCGGGACAAGGAACTATGGCTACACCTTC
>TRBV27|few|NA|TRBJ1-3
CASRRAGGSGNTIYF
TGTGCCAGCAGGAGGGCCGGGGGCTCTGGAAACACCATATATTTT
>TRBV19|once|NA|TRBJ2-5
CASSIGQGIQETQYF
TGTGCCAGTAGTATCGGGCAGGGGATCCAAGAGACCCAGTACTTC
>TRBV11-2|NA|NA|TRBJ2-7
CASSLVGGGYEQYF
TGTGCCAGCAGCTTAGTAGGGGGGGGCTACGAGCAGTACTTC
>TRBV7-2|NA|TRBD1|TRBJ1-2
CASSTPGQGYGYTF
TGTGCCAGCAGCACCCCCGGACAGGGCTATGGCTACACCTTC
>TRBV16|NA|TRBD2|TRBJ2-7
CASSQSSVAGGTFYEQYF
TGTGCCAGCAGCCAATCGTCGGTAGCGGGGGGTACGTTCTACGAGCAGTACTTC
>TRBV10-1|NA|NA|TRBJ1-3
CASSAGFSGNTIYF
TGCGCCAGCAGTGCGGGGTTCTCTGGAAACACCATATATTTT
>TRBV19|few|NA|TRBJ1-3
CASSIYSDTHSGNTIYF
TGTGCCAGTAGTATTTACTCGGACACCCACTCTGGAAACACCATATATTTT
>TRBV4-1|NA|NA|TRBJ1-3
CASSQDFTGNTIYF
TGCGCCAGCAGCCAAGATTTTACTGGAAACACCATATATTTT
>TRBV6-5|few|NA|TRBJ2-7
CASGVGGQGYEQYF
TGTGCCAGCGGGGTGGGCGGCCAGGGGTACGAGCAGTACTTC
>TRBV5-1|NA|NA|TRBJ1-4
CASSLVQTATNEKLFF
TGCGCCAGCAGCTTGGTACAGACAGCAACTAATGAAAAACTGTTTTTT
>TRBV6-6|NA|NA|TRBJ2-7
CASSLGRDNEQCF
TGTGCCAGCAGTCTAGGCCGAGATAACGAGCAGTGCTTC
>TRBV6-7|NA|NA|TRBJ1-3
CASTPKGLHGNTIYF
TGTGCCAGCACTCCAAAGGGACTCCATGGAAACACCATATATTTT
>TRBV4-1|NA|TRBD2|TRBJ2-1
CASSQVYGLAHNEQFF
TGCGCCAGCAGCCAAGTCTACGGACTAGCACACAATGAGCAGTTCTTC
>TRBV2|NA|NA|TRBJ1-3
CATFTRGQGGGNTIYF
TGTGCCACATTCACCCGGGGCCAGGGAGGAGGAAACACCATATATTTT
>TRBV2|NA|NA|TRBJ2-7
CASSVGRATLNEQYF
TGTGCCAGCAGTGTCGGCAGGGCTACTCTCAACGAGCAGTACTTC
>TRBV12-2|NA|NA|TRBJ1-1
CASRLGGQGDLNTEAFF
TGTGCAAGTCGCTTAGGGGGACAGGGAGACTTGAACACTGAAGCTTTCTTT
>TRBV5-8|NA|TRBD1|TRBJ1-2
CAVGWAGGNYGYTF
TGTGCCGTCGGGTGGGCAGGGGGCAACTATGGCTACACCTTC
>TRBV10-2|NA|TRBD1|TRBJ1-3
CASSAWAGGRISGGNTIYF
TGCGCCAGCAGCGCTTGGGCAGGGGGTCGAATCTCGGGAGGAAACACCATATATTTT
>TRBV6-5|NA|NA|TRBJ1-1
CASSRGGEAEAFF
TGTGCCAGCAGTAGGGGGGGTGAGGCGGAAGCTTTCTTT
>TRBV7-2|once|TRBD1|TRBJ1-5
CASSSGTGSQPQHF
TGTGCCAGCAGCTCCGGGACAGGGAGTCAGCCCCAGCATTTT
>TRBV6-6|NA|NA|TRBJ2-2
CASRYQRITGELFF
TGTGCCAGCAGGTATCAGAGGATCACCGGGGAGCTGTTTTTT
>TRBV7-9|NA|TRBD1|TRBJ1-2
CASTEGARYGYTF
TGTGCCAGCACCGAGGGGGCGCGGTATGGCTACACCTTC
>TRBV5-6|NA|TRBD2|TRBJ2-5
CASSSGRGEGETQYF
TGTGCCAGCAGCTCGGGACGGGGGGAAGGAGAGACCCAGTACTTC
>TRBV10-3|few|NA|TRBJ1-4
CAIGAEKLFF
TGTGCCATCGGGGCGGAAAAACTGTTTTTT
>TRBV30|once|NA|TRBJ2-5
CAWRGGRGNQETQYF
TGTGCCTGGAGGGGGGGGCGGGGGAATCAAGAGACCCAGTACTTC
>TRBV14|NA|TRBD1|TRBJ1-1
CASSLQGAGAFF
TGTGCCAGCAGCCTCCAGGGGGCTGGGGCTTTCTTT
>TRBV2|NA|TRBD1|TRBJ2-5
CASSPGQGLRETQYF
TGTGCCAGTTCGCCGGGACAGGGTTTGAGAGAGACCCAGTACTTC
>TRBV5-1|NA|TRBD1|TRBJ1-1
CASSLTGTGYTEAFF
TGCGCCAGCAGCTTGACTGGGACAGGTTACACTGAAGCTTTCTTT
>TRBV7-9|once|TRBD1|TRBJ2-7
CASSSNAQGAGEQYF
TGTGCCAGCAGCTCCAATGCCCAGGGGGCGGGGGAGCAGTACTTC
>TRBV4-2|NA|NA|TRBJ2-2
CASRLGPLGELFF
TGTGCCAGCAGACTGGGCCCTTTGGGGGAGCTGTTTTTT
>TRBV19|few|NA|TRBJ1-3
CASSLTGNSGNTIYF
TGTGCCAGTAGCCTCACAGGGAATTCTGGAAACACCATATATTTT
>TRBV7-9|NA|NA|TRBJ1-2
CASSLRGAGREYGYTF
TGTGCCAGCAGCTTACGGGGGGCAGGGAGAGAGTATGGCTACACCTTC
>TRBV13|NA|TRBD1|TRBJ2-2
CASSLIMTGTGNTGELFF
TGTGCCAGCAGCCTAATTATGACCGGGACAGGGAACACCGGGGAGCTGTTTTTT